The 26 T cell receptor beta chains given below trace back to one sample, sequenced in a study of blood T cell repertoires in COVID-19. The method was immunoSEQ multiplex PCR; TCRdb's version includes in-frame clones alone and lacks a portion of them. The table includes approximately 130,000 clones, roughly 79% detected once. Sequences were obtained from peripheral blood. These TCRs come from a human donor in a cohort sampled during active COVID-19.

The rearrangement uses TRBV6-1 and TRBJ2-7, with a possible D match to TRBD1 (7 bases). V was trimmed by 3 bases and J by 3 bases, leaving 18 bases between them. The V gene's germline CDR1 is MNHNS and CDR2 SASEGT. The CDR3 totals 16 residues. DNA of the CDR3: TGTGCCAGCAGTGAGTACCACAGGGGCGGGATCTACGAGCAGTACTTC. Encoded protein: CASSEYHRGGIYEQYF.

This chain links TRBV5-8 with TRBJ2-1, with TRBD1 identical over 12 bases. J gave up 6 bases and V 3 bases, and 4 bases lay outside the gene matches. CDR1 is SGHTS and CDR2 is YDEGEE in the germline V gene. This CDR3 is 15 amino acids long. CDR3 residues: CASSYGTGGFNEQFF. The DNA for the CDR3 is TGTGCCAGCAGCTATGGGACAGGGGGCTTCAATGAGCAGTTCTTC.

The chain is built from TRBV6-5 and TRBJ1-2; possibly TRBD1 for D (6 bases). The CDR3 has 16 amino acids. Germline loops: CDR1 MNHEY, CDR2 SVGAGI. V was pared by 3 bases and J by 4 bases, with 18 bases between. This CDR3 reads CASSYSPRGAGYGYTF. CDR3 in DNA: TGTGCCAGCAGTTATTCCCCCCGGGGGGCTGGCTATGGCTACACCTTC.

This clone showed up just a few times. The chain joins TRBV7-9 to TRBJ1-2; D gene unclear. Germline-derived CDR1 and CDR2 are SEHNR and FQNEAQ (reference sequence). Trimming pared 5 bases from V and 8 bases from J, leaving 15 bases between. This CDR3 spans 13 amino acids. The CDR3 coding sequence is TGTGCCAGCAGCCCCAGTCTAGCCTGGGGCTACACCTTC. Translation: CASSPSLAWGYTF.

The J gene is TRBJ2-1, the V gene TRBV6-5; TRBD2 agrees at 13 bases. The CDR3 loop spans 16 amino acids. Trimming at V came to 2 bases and at J to 7 bases, leaving 5 bases not matched to a gene. From germline, CDR1 is MNHEY and CDR2 SVGAGI. The CDR3 DNA reads as TGTGCCAGCAGTTACACCCGGACTAGCGGGGGAAATGAGCAGTTCTTC. It codes for CASSYTRTSGGNEQFF.

The chain links TRBV10-2 to TRBJ2-5; tentative D call: TRBD2 (5 bases). Between the trimmed V and J ends, which lost 4 bases and 0 bases, there was a span of 15 bases. The CDR3 length is 16 residues. Germline lookup yields CDR1 WSHSY and CDR2 SAAADI. CDR3 region: CASSGWASLYQETQYF. CDR3 in DNA: TGCGCCAGCAGTGGTTGGGCTAGCCTGTACCAAGAGACCCAGTACTTC.

Concerning this clone itself: The same CDR3 can be traced to other DNA sequences in this sample. The V call is TRBV19, the J call TRBJ1-1; 7 bases line up with TRBD1. The CDR3 totals 13 residues. V dropped 5 bases and J dropped 3; count of bases not matched to a gene: 3. The germline V gene encodes CDR1 LNHDA and CDR2 SQIVND (reference sequence). The CDR3 sequence is CASSRTGDTEAFF. The CDR3 DNA follows: TGTGCCAGTAGTCGGACAGGCGACACTGAAGCTTTCTTT.

The chain recombines TRBV30 with TRBJ2-7, with D unresolved. Trimming shortened V by 5 bases and J by 2 bases, and 10 bases separated the two germline ends. From germline, CDR1 is GTSNPN and CDR2 SVGIG (reference sequence). The CDR3 is 12 amino acids. CDR3 in amino acids: CAWQQPAYEQYF. Written as DNA, the CDR3 is TGTGCCTGGCAACAGCCGGCCTACGAGCAGTACTTC. The full variable domain, in which reference TRBV30 and TRBJ2-7 provide the parts outside the CDR3, is SQTIHQWPATLVQPVGSPLSLECTVEGTSNPNLYWYRQAAGRGLQLLFYSVGIGQISSEVPQNLSASRPQDRQFILSSKKLLLSDSGFYLCAWQQPAYEQYFGPGTRLTVT.

V is TRBV7-8 and J is TRBJ2-7; 7 bases are shared with TRBD1. CDR1 SGHVS and CDR2 FQNEAQ come from the germline V gene. CDR3 size: 15 residues. The V segment lost 5 bases and the J segment 2 bases; nucleotides outside the gene matches: 9. Here the CDR3 DNA reads TGTGCCAGCAGCCTTAGGACAGGCCGTACCTACGAGCAGTACTTC. Translating gives CASSLRTGRTYEQYF.

The CDR3 protein is CATSGPGQNYGYTF. The CDR3 DNA reads as TGTGCCACCAGTGGACCGGGACAGAACTATGGCTACACCTTC. This rearrangement joins TRBV24-1 to TRBJ1-2, with 7 bases matching TRBD1. There are 14 residues in the CDR3. CDR1 and CDR2 from the germline V gene are KGHDR and SFDVKD. V lost 5 bases to trimming and J lost 2 bases; unmatched junction nucleotides: 4.

The V gene is TRBV19, the J gene TRBJ1-3; D might be TRBD1 (5 bases). V dropped 7 bases and J dropped 2 bases, with 12 bases sitting between them. The CDR3 totals 14 residues. The germline gives CDR1 LNHDA, CDR2 SQIVND (reference sequence). In nucleotides, the CDR3 is TGTGCCAGTACTCCTCTCAGGGCTGGAAACACCATATATTTT. It is translated as CASTPLRAGNTIYF.

The chain combines TRBV7-8 with TRBJ2-7; 9 positions match TRBD1. Germline trimming cut 4 bases from V and 7 bases from J; bases unmatched to any gene: 5. CDR1 is SGHVS, CDR2 FQNEAQ, per germline. The CDR3 spans 13 residues. CDR3 protein: CASSWDRVDEQYF. Written as DNA, the CDR3 is TGTGCCAGCAGCTGGGACAGGGTGGATGAGCAGTACTTC.

This rearrangement joins TRBV27 to TRBJ1-2, with 7 bases matching TRBD1. CDR3 length: 13 amino acids. Germline CDR1 and CDR2: MNHEY and SMNVEV (reference sequence). With 6 bases clipped from V and 4 bases from J, the junction kept 5 bases outside the gene matches. This chain's CDR3 is CASRATGSYGYTF. Written as DNA, the CDR3 is TGTGCCAGCAGAGCGACAGGGTCCTATGGCTACACCTTC.

The chain has TRBV29-1 and TRBJ1-1; D unclear. CDR1 and CDR2 from the germline V gene are SQVTM and ANQGSEA. Trimming removed 7 bases from V and 1 base from J, with 16 bases in between. The CDR3 is 14 amino acids. The CDR3 coding sequence is TGCAGCGGGTACTTAATACGGGGGAACACTGAAGCTTTCTTT. It yields the protein CSGYLIRGNTEAFF.

A single count supports this clone. The rearrangement joins TRBV9 to TRBJ1-4; TRBD1 matches at 7 bases. The CDR3 extends over 15 amino acids. CDR1 is SGDLS, CDR2 YYNGEE, per germline. The V gene end was trimmed by 4 bases and the J gene end by 4 bases; junction bases not matched to a gene: 7. CDR3: CASSPNRQGNEKLFF. CDR3 DNA sequence: TGTGCCAGCAGCCCCAACCGACAGGGTAATGAAAAACTGTTTTTT.

The chain recombines TRBV4-2 with TRBJ2-3, with 7 bases aligning to TRBD2. CDR3 length equals 19 residues. The germline gives CDR1 LGHNA, CDR2 YNFKEQ. The V and J ends lost 4 bases and 3 bases, in that order; junction bases with no gene match: 19. CDR3 protein: CASSRIYPGREAPTDTQYF. DNA for the CDR3: TGTGCCAGCAGCCGAATTTACCCGGGTCGGGAGGCCCCTACAGATACGCAGTATTTT.

The chain recombines TRBV28 with TRBJ2-1, with D perhaps matching TRBD1 (5 bases). V was pared by 9 bases and J by 8 bases, with 11 bases between. The CDR3 loop spans 11 amino acids. Germline-derived CDR1 and CDR2 are MDHEN and SYDVKM. The CDR3 spells CASDSPHEQFF. The CDR3 region has the DNA TGTGCCAGTGACAGTCCTCATGAGCAGTTCTTC.

The chain links TRBV6-5 to TRBJ1-1; 7 bases agree with TRBD1. With V trimmed by 5 bases and J by 2 bases, 5 bases remained unmatched. There are 14 residues in the CDR3. Germline CDR1 MNHEY, CDR2 SVGAGI. DNA of the CDR3: TGTGCCAGCAGTACGGGACAGCACAACACTGAAGCTTTCTTT. It yields the protein CASSTGQHNTEAFF.

The genes are TRBV6-5 and TRBJ1-3; the D is unclear. Trimming removed 6 bases from V and 1 base from J, with 13 bases in between. The CDR3 sequence is 15 residues long. Germline lookup yields CDR1 MNHEY and CDR2 SVGAGI. The CDR3 spells CASRLDAGSGNTIYF. The CDR3 DNA sequence: TGTGCCAGCAGACTTGATGCGGGTTCTGGAAACACCATATATTTT.

This chain joins TRBV19 and TRBJ2-7; 8 bases align to TRBD1. CDR1 and CDR2 (germline): LNHDA, SQIVND (reference sequence). This CDR3 region has 17 residues. V shed 5 bases and J 0 bases; nucleotides not matched to a gene: 12. The CDR3 sequence: CASSPSGQGPSSYEQYF. CDR3 bases: TGTGCCAGTAGTCCCTCCGGACAGGGACCCAGCTCCTACGAGCAGTACTTC.

This clone was counted once. This may be a read error, as it is one base from a much larger clone. The gene calls are TRBV5-4 and TRBJ1-1; possible D gene TRBD1, 6 bases. The germline V and J ends were trimmed by 0 bases and 3 bases, with 6 bases remaining between them. This CDR3 spans 13 amino acids. The germline V gene encodes CDR1 SGHNT and CDR2 YYREEE (reference sequence). The CDR3 here is CASSLDRDTEAFF. The CDR3 DNA follows: TGTGCCAGCAGCTTGGACAGGGACACTGAAGCTTTCTTT.

The chain employs TRBV6-5 and TRBJ2-1; 9 bases match TRBD1. Trimming cost V 8 bases and J 1 base; bases outside gene matches: 6. The CDR3 length is 15 residues. Germline CDR1 is MNHEY and CDR2 is SVGAGI. CDR3 in amino acids: CASGRTGVSYNEQFF. The CDR3 bases are TGTGCCAGCGGGAGGACAGGGGTGTCCTACAATGAGCAGTTCTTC.

There are a few counts of this clone. The chain links TRBV29-1 to TRBJ1-1; the D is unclear. V was clipped by 4 bases and J by 0 bases, with 3 bases between them. The CDR3 covers 11 residues. Germline loops: CDR1 SQVTM, CDR2 ANQGSEA. CDR3 amino acids: CSVGMNTEAFF. CDR3 in DNA: TGCAGCGTTGGTATGAACACTGAAGCTTTCTTT.

J is TRBJ2-3 and V is TRBV9, with 12 bases identical to TRBD2. The germline CDR1 and CDR2 sequences are SGDLS and YYNGEE. This CDR3 region has 18 residues. With V trimmed by 0 bases and J by 6 bases, 11 bases remained unmatched. CDR3 sequence (DNA): TGTGCCAGCAGCGTAGCTACATCTAGCGGGGGGGCGGGTGATACGCAGTATTTT. Its translation is CASSVATSSGGAGDTQYF.

V usage is TRBV6-1 and J usage is TRBJ1-2, with a possible D match to TRBD1 (5 bases). Germline CDR1 is MNHNS and CDR2 is SASEGT. The CDR3 contains 15 residues. V gave up 0 bases and J gave up 4 bases, with 12 bases separating them. This chain's CDR3 is CASSEAGWQGYGYTF. The CDR3 region has the DNA TGTGCCAGCAGTGAAGCTGGGTGGCAGGGCTATGGCTACACCTTC.

This chain joins TRBV4-1 and TRBJ2-1, with 7 positions matching TRBD1. CDR1 is MGHRA, CDR2 YSYEKL, per germline. The J segment lost 4 bases and the V segment lost 4 bases, leaving 7 bases of the junction unmatched. CDR3 length: 15 amino acids. The CDR3 sequence: CASSLGTAWYNEQFF. In DNA form, the CDR3 reads TGCGCCAGCAGCCTTGGGACAGCTTGGTACAATGAGCAGTTCTTC.